The T cell receptor beta chain described here comes from a study of T cell responses to AZD1222 COVID-19 vaccine. The wider study: The analysis combined second doses at about 4 or about 12 weeks.

Germline V gene lookup returns CDR1 SGDLS and CDR2 YYNGEE. V shed 4 bases and J 11 bases; nucleotides not matched to a gene: 7. The CDR3 loop spans 12 amino acids. TCRdb keeps only in-frame clones here, not all; method: immunoSEQ multiplex PCR. The data show around 180,000 clones, around 90% seen once. Sequenced material: peripheral blood, taken on day 0 of AZD1222 vaccination. This rearrangement joins TRBV9 to TRBJ1-1; 8 nucleotides line up with TRBD1. This clonotype was obtained from an adult in good health. The DNA of the CDR3 is TGTGCCAGCAGCATGCGGACAGGGCGGGCTTTCTTT. Its translation: CASSMRTGRAFF.